A single TCR beta chain is shown here with its context. Its antigen target is currently unknown. No base quality information exists; no much larger clone differs at one position. From each donor, a single peripheral blood sample of 100 to 150 mL on average was drawn into heparinised tubes. A BD FACSAria II and a panel including CD45RO, CCR7, CD25, CD127, CD95 and CD27 were used to sort naive, central memory, regulatory and stem cell-like memory CD4+ T cells. A purity above 95% was achieved for all sorted populations. Right away, PBMCs were isolated by Lymphoprep density gradient centrifugation and were stained directly, with no culture step. So that batch effects would be minimized, each experiment stained and sorted samples in pairs, pairing one healthy donor with one patient. The High Capacity cDNA Reverse Transcription Kit was used to reverse transcribe all of the isolated RNA, meaning that expressed TCRB transcripts were what got sequenced. Deep immunoSEQ sequencing was performed on naive, central memory and regulatory T cell samples, with an average of around 3.5 million total reads per sample. Sorted cells were lysed in RLT buffer, and RNA was extracted using DNase-treated RNeasy Micro or Mini kits according to cell number. Each cell subset was processed separately to prevent cross-contamination, with patient and healthy donor samples processed together. TCRB sequences were amplified from cDNA with the immunoSEQ multiplex PCR, producing 87-bp fragments spanning the CDR3 region. Sequencing of the amplicons was done on the Illumina HiSeq platform. In the original analysis: Synthetic template baselines were used to correct PCR bias computationally, reads within Hamming distance 2 were collapsed together, and singletons that could not be merged were discarded. Reads were aligned to IMGT to assign V, D and J genes, CDR3 length, and insertions or deletions at six rearrangement sites. Clonotype counts were normalized to sorted cell number within each subset before computing true diversity and Gini coefficients with the tcR R package. Repertoire sharing was quantified using the overlap coefficient calculated on TCRB nucleotide sequences. Out-of-frame TCRB sequences from naive cells were analyzed to stand in for the pre-selection repertoire. This is the immuneACCESS table as TCRdb keeps it, with only in-frame sequences that have V and J called. A part of the clones is gone; compared with another copy, unresolved V genes explain less than half, and the rest is unexplained. V and J calls and clone size follow that table, whereas D and trimming were derived from the DNA. The sample table holds about 620,000 clones, of which 15% to 18% were seen once. 0.07% to 0.095% of the sample lies in the top ten.

This specimen comes from a study of beta chain features in type 1 diabetes (dated by TCRdb to the late 2010s). For the study in its entirety: Patients and healthy donors did not differ in mean age, gender distribution, total cell number or subset yield. The study compared TCRB repertoires of sorted circulating CD4+ T cell subsets between recently diagnosed type 1 diabetes patients and matched healthy donors. A total of roughly 100,000,000 sorted cells were examined across all samples, and the number of cells per subset was strongly correlated with RNA yield. Whereas all 28 donors provided naive and central memory subsets, regulatory and stem cell-like memory subsets were isolated from just 8 patients and roughly 8 healthy donors.

General findings and caveats noted by the study authors: HLA sub-analyses involved small numbers of individuals, so any influence of HLA type on TCRB rearrangement remained unresolved. A moderate but significant shortening of TCRB CDR3 length was observed in type 1 diabetes patients in all four CD4+ subsets. Shorter templates might have been favored by PCR, but patient and control samples were amplified and corrected together, so both groups would have been affected equally by any skew. Naive, central memory and regulatory TCRB repertoires appeared more similar among patients than among healthy donors. Because cDNA rather than genomic DNA was sequenced, highly expressing activated cells could have been over-represented, although no difference in activation and CD3 levels was found between groups. At VDJ recombination sites, patients with type 1 diabetes made fewer insertions and deleted more nucleotides, a pattern implying thymic rearrangement abnormalities.

V loses 5 bases at its end and J loses 8 bases; junction bases beyond the gene matches: 16. Inclusive of the bounding cysteine and phenylalanine, the CDR3 is 18 residues long. Just the 54-base CDR3 DNA is kept, in frame starting at base 1. From the germline V gene, CDR1 is SGHTA and CDR2 is FQGNSA. Sequenced input: naive CD4+ T cells from blood. Reading the label with the study, this specimen's cell subset or site is: true naive CD4+ T cells. The TCR originated in a man in his late teens or twenties in good health. The chain is assembled from TRBV7-2 and TRBJ2-1; TRBD2 fits 12 bases in the junction. The nucleotide sequence reads TGTGCCAGCAGCGCCCGGGTACTAGCGGGGGGTAGTAACCATGAGCAGTTCTTC. Its protein product is CASSARVLAGGSNHEQFF.